The subject of this entry is one TCR beta chain. What it binds is not known. Despite likely unrecorded immune exposures, the donors were nominally healthy at the time of sampling. The CDR3 covers 15 residues. Germline CDR1 reads SGHDT; CDR2 reads YYEEEE. Trimming shortened V by 0 bases and J by 5 bases, and 9 bases separated the two germline ends. The sample belongs to a study of cytomegalovirus exposure and HLA in healthy donors. The PCR had 60 Vbeta and 13 Jbeta primers. Clones were sequenced by immunoSEQ multiplex PCR, and TCRdb holds only the in-frame ones, with some missing. The sample gives fewer than 200,000 clones, about four fifths of which show up once; approximately 7% is in the top ten. Overall study findings and caveats: According to the study, 160 or so TCR beta chains were cytomegalovirus-associated. Beyond CMV serostatus, there was no information to go on about immune exposure.

The chain links TRBV5-6 to TRBJ1-6, with D perhaps matching TRBD1 (5 bases). The sample consisted of PBMCs. This TCR derives from a woman in her twenties or thirties in good health and CMV-seropositive. CDR3 sequence reads: CASSLVPTDNSPLHF. As DNA, the CDR3 is TGTGCCAGCAGCTTGGTCCCGACAGATAATTCACCCCTCCACTTT.